The 9 T cell receptor beta chains in this list originate from one sample, sequenced in a study of cytomegalovirus exposure and HLA in healthy donors (dated by TCRdb to between 2016 and 2019). The method was the immunoSEQ multiplex PCR assay. For the multiplex PCR, a mixture combining 60 forward primers for TCR Vbeta segments and 13 reverse primers for TCR Jbeta segments was used. What TCRdb holds here is the immuneACCESS table cut down to in-frame rearrangements. Part of the clones is not present; checked against another copy, under half of the missing clones reflect an unresolved V gene, and the others are unexplained. The sample yields about 150,000 clones; roughly 77% were counted once. 3.5% to 4.5% of the sample is in the top ten clones. The source material was PBMCs. The receptors were sampled from a human donor in good health.

The chain combines TRBV7-8 with TRBJ2-3, with a weak D call TRBD2 (6 bases). V lost 4 bases, J lost 2 bases, and 16 bases lay in between. Germline V CDR1 and CDR2: SGHVS, FQNEAQ. The CDR3 totals 16 residues. For the CDR3, the DNA is TGTGCCAGCAGCTCTATTTCGGAGCGGGTCACAGATACGCAGTATTTT. Protein: CASSSISERVTDTQYF.

V usage is TRBV30 and J usage is TRBJ2-5; 7 bases line up with TRBD2. The last part of the DNA fits TRBJ2-7 better; the J call may be wrong. The CDR3 extends over 12 amino acids. In germline, CDR1 is GTSNPN, CDR2 SVGIG (reference sequence). Written as DNA, the CDR3 is TGTGCCTGGAGTCCCGGGGAGGGCGAGCAGTACTTC. Translation gives CAWSPGEGEQYF.

The rearrangement uses TRBV19 and TRBJ2-3; maybe TRBD2 (6 bases). V was trimmed by 3 bases and J by 4 bases, leaving 17 bases between them. The V gene's germline CDR1 is LNHDA and CDR2 SQIVND (reference sequence). The CDR3 consists of 16 residues. The CDR3 protein is CASSMFGGFVADTQYF. The CDR3 region has the DNA TGTGCCAGTAGTATGTTTGGAGGGTTTGTGGCAGATACGCAGTATTTT.

The CDR3 is CACPLTSGGLGGEQFF. CDR3 bases: TGTGCCTGCCCCTTGACTAGCGGGGGCCTCGGCGGTGAGCAGTTCTTC. V gene TRBV2 combines with J gene TRBJ2-1; 12 bases fit TRBD2. The CDR3 contains 16 residues. V lost 11 bases, J lost 9 bases, and 17 bases stayed unmatched. Germline values: CDR1 SNHLY, CDR2 FYNNEI.

This clone was observed once. The rearrangement uses TRBV27 and TRBJ1-5, with no clear D. The CDR3 has 14 amino acids. V gave up 3 bases and J gave up 1 base, with 7 bases separating them. In germline, CDR1 is MNHEY, CDR2 SMNVEV (reference sequence). The CDR3 DNA reads TGTGCCAGCAGTTTGGGGAGCAGCAATCAGCCCCAGCATTTT. It is translated as CASSLGSSNQPQHF.

The rearrangement links TRBV18 to TRBJ1-5; 8 nucleotides align to TRBD1. The CDR3 has 16 residues. Germline V gene data show CDR1 as KGHSH and CDR2 as LQKENI. V gave up 3 bases and J gave up 6 bases; unmatched junction bases: 10. CDR3 sequence: CASSPLGQGRGQPQHF. The CDR3 coding sequence is TGTGCCAGCTCACCCCTCGGACAGGGAAGAGGTCAGCCCCAGCATTTT.

This clone has just one count. The chain carries TRBV5-1 and TRBJ2-1; D unresolved. The V end was cut by 4 bases, the J end by 5 bases, with 7 bases between. Germline V lookup: CDR1 SGHRS, CDR2 YFSETQ. The CDR3 is 12 residues long. Here the CDR3 DNA reads TGCGCCAGCAGCATCAACAACAATGAGCAGTTCTTC. It codes for CASSINNNEQFF. Full variable domain (missing parts from reference TRBV5-1 and TRBJ2-1): KAGVTQTPRYLIKTRGQQVTLSCSPISGHRSVSWYQQTPGQGLQFLFEYFSETQRNKGNFPGRFSGRQFSNSRSEMNVSTLELGDSALYLCASSINNNEQFFGPGTRLTVL.

The V and J genes are TRBV6-5 and TRBJ1-2, with D possibly TRBD1 on 6 matching bases. The length of the CDR3 is 15 residues. Trimming pared 5 bases from V and 1 base from J, leaving 14 bases between. Germline CDR1 is MNHEY and CDR2 is SVGAGI. DNA for the CDR3: TGTGCCAGCAGTCCCCTCGGGACACTTAACTATGGCTACACCTTC. Its protein product is CASSPLGTLNYGYTF.

The gene calls are TRBV27 and TRBJ2-1; 9 bases fit TRBD2. This CDR3 comprises 14 residues. The trim removed 6 bases at V and 8 bases at J, leaving 8 bases unmatched. Germline CDR1 is MNHEY and CDR2 is SMNVEV (reference sequence). Written as DNA, the CDR3 is TGTGCCAGCAGCTGGCGGGGGGGCCTCGATGAGCAGTTCTTC. Protein sequence: CASSWRGGLDEQFF.